The present T cell receptor beta chain was sequenced within a study of CD4 T cells in relation to SARS-CoV-2 and coronaviruses. The repertoire was sequenced with immunoSEQ multiplex PCR; TCRdb's copy has only in-frame clones and lacks some. The data contain tens of thousands of clones, approximately 83% of them seen just once; the ten biggest clones take up roughly 3%. Germline loops: CDR1 SGHVS, CDR2 FQNEAQ. The CDR3 is made up of 14 amino acids. Deletions cut 1 base from V and 5 bases from J, with 11 bases between. The clonotype comes from an adult with COVID-19. Sequencing was carried out using memory CD4+ T cells from PBMCs. This sequence joins TRBV7-8 and TRBJ2-5; no firm D call. In DNA form, the CDR3 reads TGTGCCAGCAGCTTAGATGGGGTGGGGGAGACCCAGTACTTC. It is translated as CASSLDGVGETQYF.